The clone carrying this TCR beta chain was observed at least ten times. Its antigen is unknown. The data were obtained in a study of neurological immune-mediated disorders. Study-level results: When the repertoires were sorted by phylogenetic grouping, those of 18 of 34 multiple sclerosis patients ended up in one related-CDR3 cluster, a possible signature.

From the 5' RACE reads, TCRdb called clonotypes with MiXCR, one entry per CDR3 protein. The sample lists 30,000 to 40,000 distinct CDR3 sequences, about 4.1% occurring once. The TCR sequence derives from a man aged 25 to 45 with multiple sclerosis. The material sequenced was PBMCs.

The CDR3 region is CASSSEGGLNTGELFF. CDR3 nucleotide sequence: TGCGCCAGCAGCTCGGAAGGGGGGCTGAACACCGGGGAGCTGTTTTTT. This chain joins TRBV5-1 and TRBJ2-2; D is possibly TRBD1 or TRBD2 (6 bases each). The germline gives CDR1 SGHRS, CDR2 YFSETQ. V lost 3 bases, J lost 1 base, and 13 bases lay in between. The CDR3 is made up of 16 amino acids.